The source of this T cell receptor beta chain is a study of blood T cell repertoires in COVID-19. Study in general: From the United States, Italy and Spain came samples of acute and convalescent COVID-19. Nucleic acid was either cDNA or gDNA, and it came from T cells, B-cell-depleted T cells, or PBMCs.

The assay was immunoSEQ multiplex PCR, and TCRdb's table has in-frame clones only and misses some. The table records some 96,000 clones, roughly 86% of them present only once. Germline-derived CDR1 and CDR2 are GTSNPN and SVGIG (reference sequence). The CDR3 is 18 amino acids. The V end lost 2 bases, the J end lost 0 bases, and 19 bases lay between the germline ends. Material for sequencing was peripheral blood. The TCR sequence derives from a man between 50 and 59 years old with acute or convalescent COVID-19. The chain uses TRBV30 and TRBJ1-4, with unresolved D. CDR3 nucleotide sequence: TGTGCCTGGAGTCTGAGGGTTACCAGGAAAGCAACTAATGAAAAACTGTTTTTT. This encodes CAWSLRVTRKATNEKLFF.